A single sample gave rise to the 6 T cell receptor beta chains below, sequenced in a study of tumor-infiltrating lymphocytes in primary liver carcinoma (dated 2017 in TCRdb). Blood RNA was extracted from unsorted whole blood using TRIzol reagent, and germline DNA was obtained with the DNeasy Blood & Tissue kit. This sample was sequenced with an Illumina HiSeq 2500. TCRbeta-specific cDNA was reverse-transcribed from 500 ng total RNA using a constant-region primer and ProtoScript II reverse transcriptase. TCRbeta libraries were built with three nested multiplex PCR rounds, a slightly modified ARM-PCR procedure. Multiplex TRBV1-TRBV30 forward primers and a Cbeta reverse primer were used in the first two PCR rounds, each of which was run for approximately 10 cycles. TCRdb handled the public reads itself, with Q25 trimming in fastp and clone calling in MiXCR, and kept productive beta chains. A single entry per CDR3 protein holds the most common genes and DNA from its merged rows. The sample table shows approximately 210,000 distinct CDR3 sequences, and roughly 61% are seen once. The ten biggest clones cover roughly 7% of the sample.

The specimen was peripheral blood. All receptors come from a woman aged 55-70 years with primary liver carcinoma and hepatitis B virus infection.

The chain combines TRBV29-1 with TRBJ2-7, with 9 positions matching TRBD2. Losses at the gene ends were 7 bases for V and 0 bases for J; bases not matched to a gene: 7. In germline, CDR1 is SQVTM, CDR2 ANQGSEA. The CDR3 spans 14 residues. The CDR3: CSASTSGTSYEQYF. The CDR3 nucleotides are TGCAGCGCTTCGACTAGCGGAACCTCCTACGAGCAGTACTTC.

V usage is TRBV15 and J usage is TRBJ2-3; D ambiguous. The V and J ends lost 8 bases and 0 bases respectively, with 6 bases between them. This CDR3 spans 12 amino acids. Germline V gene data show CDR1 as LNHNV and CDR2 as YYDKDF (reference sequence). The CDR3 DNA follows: TGTGCCACCTCAAGGAGCACAGATACGCAGTATTTT. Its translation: CATSRSTDTQYF.

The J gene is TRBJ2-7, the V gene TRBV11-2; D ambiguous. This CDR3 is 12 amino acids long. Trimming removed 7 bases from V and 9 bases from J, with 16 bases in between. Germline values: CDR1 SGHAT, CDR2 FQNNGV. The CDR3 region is CASIFNSQGQYF. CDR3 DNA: TGTGCCAGCATCTTCAATTCCCAAGGGCAGTACTTC.

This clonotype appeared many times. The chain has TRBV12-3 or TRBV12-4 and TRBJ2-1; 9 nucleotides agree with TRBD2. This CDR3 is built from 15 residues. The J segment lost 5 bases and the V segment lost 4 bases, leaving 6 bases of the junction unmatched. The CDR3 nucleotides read TGTGCCAGCAGTTCACCGACTAGCGGAGACAATGAGCAGTTCTTC. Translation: CASSSPTSGDNEQFF.

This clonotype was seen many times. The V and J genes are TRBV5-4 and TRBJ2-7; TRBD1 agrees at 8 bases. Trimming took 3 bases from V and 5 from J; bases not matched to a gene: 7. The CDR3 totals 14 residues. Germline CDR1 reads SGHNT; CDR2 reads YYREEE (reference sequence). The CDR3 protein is CASSSRTGSDEQYF. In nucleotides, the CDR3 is TGTGCCAGCAGCTCCCGGACAGGGTCCGACGAGCAGTACTTC.

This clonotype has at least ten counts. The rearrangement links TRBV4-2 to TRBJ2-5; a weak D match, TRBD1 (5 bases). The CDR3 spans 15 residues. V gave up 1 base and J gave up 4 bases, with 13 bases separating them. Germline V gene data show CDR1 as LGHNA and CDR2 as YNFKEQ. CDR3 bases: TGTGCCAGCAGCCAAGGAAGGTCAGGGCCAGAGACCCAGTACTTC. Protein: CASSQGRSGPETQYF.